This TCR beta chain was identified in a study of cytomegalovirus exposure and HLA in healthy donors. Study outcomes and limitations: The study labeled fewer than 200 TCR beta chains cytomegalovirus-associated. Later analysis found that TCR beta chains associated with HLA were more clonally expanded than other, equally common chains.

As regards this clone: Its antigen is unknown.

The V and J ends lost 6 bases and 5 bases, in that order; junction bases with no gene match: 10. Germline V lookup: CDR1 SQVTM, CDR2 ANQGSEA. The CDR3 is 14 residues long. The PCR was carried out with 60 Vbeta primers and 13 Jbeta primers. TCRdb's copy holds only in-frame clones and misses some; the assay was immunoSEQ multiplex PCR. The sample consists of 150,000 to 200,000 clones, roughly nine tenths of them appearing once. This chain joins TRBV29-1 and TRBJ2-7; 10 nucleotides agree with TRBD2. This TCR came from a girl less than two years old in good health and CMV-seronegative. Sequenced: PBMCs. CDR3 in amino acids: CSVKSGRGGDEQYF. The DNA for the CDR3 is TGCAGCGTAAAAAGCGGGAGGGGTGGCGACGAGCAGTACTTC.